The 10 T cell receptor beta chains in this list originate from one sample, sequenced in a study of preoperative IRX-2 immunotherapy in early breast cancer. The assay was immunoSEQ multiplex PCR, and TCRdb's table has in-frame clones only and misses some. Seen here are about 98,000 clones, 80% to 90% observed once, and the top ten hold roughly 1.9%. Treatment meaning: preoperative locoregional IRX-2 cytokine immunotherapy. The sample consisted of tumor tissue, taken after IRX-2 immunotherapy. Receptors originate from a human donor with breast cancer.

The chain couples TRBV6-8 to TRBJ1-5; D is perhaps TRBD1 (5 bases). Germline V gene lookup returns CDR1 MNHGY and CDR2 SAAAGT. V gave up 5 bases and J gave up 9 bases, with 26 bases separating them. The CDR3 loop spans 17 amino acids. CDR3 bases: TGTGCCAGCAGTGCTCAGATAAGGGACTTCTATCTTTCGCCCCAGCATTTT. Amino acids: CASSAQIRDFYLSPQHF.

The rearrangement uses TRBV6-8 and TRBJ1-2, with D perhaps TRBD1 (5 bases). V dropped 7 bases and J dropped 2 bases, with 11 bases sitting between them. Per germline, CDR1 MNHGY and CDR2 SAAAGT. This CDR3 is 13 amino acids long. CDR3 nucleotide sequence: TGTGCCAGCACCAAGACAGCCAACTATGGCTACACCTTC. This encodes CASTKTANYGYTF.

The V gene is TRBV5-1, the J gene TRBJ2-1, with D maybe TRBD1 (6 bases). The V end was cut by 4 bases, the J end by 0 bases, with 14 bases between. The CDR3 contains 16 residues. Germline V CDR1 and CDR2: SGHRS, YFSETQ. CDR3 loop: CASSTGQPSSYNEQFF. The CDR3, as DNA: TGCGCCAGCAGCACGGGACAACCGAGCTCCTACAATGAGCAGTTCTTC. Full variable domain (rest looked up from reference TRBV5-1 and TRBJ2-1): KAGVTQTPRYLIKTRGQQVTLSCSPISGHRSVSWYQQTPGQGLQFLFEYFSETQRNKGNFPGRFSGRQFSNSRSEMNVSTLELGDSALYLCASSTGQPSSYNEQFFGPGTRLTVL.

This chain connects TRBV19 to TRBJ2-5; 9 bases match TRBD1. With 3 bases clipped from V and 3 bases from J, the junction kept 8 bases outside the gene matches. The CDR3 is 16 amino acids. The germline CDR1 and CDR2 sequences are LNHDA and SQIVND (reference sequence). The CDR3 DNA sequence: TGTGCCAGTAGTATTCTGACCGGACAGGGGAAAGAGACCCAGTACTTC. This sequence encodes CASSILTGQGKETQYF.

The genes are TRBV28 and TRBJ1-6; D remains unclear. This CDR3 contains 12 residues. With 8 bases removed from V and 9 bases from J, the gap between germline ends came to 11 bases. Germline CDR1 is MDHEN and CDR2 is SYDVKM. The CDR3 here is CASRDRSSPLHF. The CDR3 DNA follows: TGTGCCAGCCGGGATCGGAGTTCACCCCTCCACTTT.

The rearrangement joins TRBV6-8 to TRBJ2-7; D gene unclear. CDR1 MNHGY and CDR2 SAAAGT come from the germline V gene. V was shortened by 5 bases and J by 4 bases, with 15 bases between the two germline ends. CDR3 length: 14 residues. Here the CDR3 DNA reads TGTGCCAGCAGTCCCGGAGCCAAAAAGTACGAGCAGTACTTC. Translation gives CASSPGAKKYEQYF.

The chain employs TRBV19 and TRBJ1-5; D not certain. Germline assignment: CDR1 LNHDA and CDR2 SQIVND (reference sequence). V shed 8 bases and J shed 6 bases, with 11 bases lying between them. CDR3 length: 12 amino acids. CDR3 coding DNA: TGTGCCAGTTCACCTTGGGCTCAGCCCCAGCATTTT. Translating it yields CASSPWAQPQHF.

This sequence joins TRBV29-1 and TRBJ2-1; no clear D gene. V was shortened by 7 bases and J by 2 bases, with 15 bases between the two germline ends. The CDR3 runs 14 residues. CDR1 and CDR2 from the germline V gene are SQVTM and ANQGSEA. Written as DNA, the CDR3 is TGCAGCGCTGGATCCCACGGAGCCTACAATGAGCAGTTCTTC. It encodes CSAGSHGAYNEQFF.

Only one count was recorded for this clone. The gene calls are TRBV19 and TRBJ2-3; D may correspond to TRBD1 or TRBD2 (5 bases each). The CDR3 contains 15 residues. The germline V gene encodes CDR1 LNHDA and CDR2 SQIVND (reference sequence). Trimming took off 3 bases at V and 4 bases at J, with 14 bases between the two ends. CDR3 sequence reads: CASSIGDLPPDTQYF. In DNA, the CDR3 is TGTGCCAGTAGTATTGGGGACCTCCCACCAGATACGCAGTATTTT. Combining the CDR3 with reference TRBV19 and TRBJ2-3 gives the whole variable domain DGGITQSPKYLFRKEGQNVTLSCEQNLNHDAMYWYRQDPGQGLRLIYYSQIVNDFQKGDIAEGYSVSREKKESFPLTVTSAQKNPTAFYLCASSIGDLPPDTQYFGPGTRLTVL.

The chain links TRBV19 to TRBJ2-6; D is undetermined. CDR3 length equals 13 residues. From germline, CDR1 is LNHDA and CDR2 SQIVND (reference sequence). Trimming took off 11 bases at V and 4 bases at J, with 12 bases between the two ends. The CDR3 DNA reads as TGTGCCGCCGCGACACCCGGGGCCAACGTCCTGACTTTC. Translation: CAAATPGANVLTF.